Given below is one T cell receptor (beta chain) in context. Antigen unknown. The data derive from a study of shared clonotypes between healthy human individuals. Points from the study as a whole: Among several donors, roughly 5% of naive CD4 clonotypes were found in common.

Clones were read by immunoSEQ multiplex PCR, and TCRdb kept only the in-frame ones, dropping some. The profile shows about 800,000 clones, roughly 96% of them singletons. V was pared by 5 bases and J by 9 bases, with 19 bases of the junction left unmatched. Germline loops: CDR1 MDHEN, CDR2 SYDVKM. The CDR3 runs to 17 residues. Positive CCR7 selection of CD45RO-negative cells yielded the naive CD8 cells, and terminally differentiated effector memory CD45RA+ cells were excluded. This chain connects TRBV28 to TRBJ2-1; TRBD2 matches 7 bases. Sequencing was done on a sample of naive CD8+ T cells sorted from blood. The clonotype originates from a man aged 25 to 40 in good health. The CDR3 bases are TGTGCCAGCAGTCCGAACGAAGACCTGTCTTGGGGGGGTGAGCAGTTCTTC. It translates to CASSPNEDLSWGGEQFF.